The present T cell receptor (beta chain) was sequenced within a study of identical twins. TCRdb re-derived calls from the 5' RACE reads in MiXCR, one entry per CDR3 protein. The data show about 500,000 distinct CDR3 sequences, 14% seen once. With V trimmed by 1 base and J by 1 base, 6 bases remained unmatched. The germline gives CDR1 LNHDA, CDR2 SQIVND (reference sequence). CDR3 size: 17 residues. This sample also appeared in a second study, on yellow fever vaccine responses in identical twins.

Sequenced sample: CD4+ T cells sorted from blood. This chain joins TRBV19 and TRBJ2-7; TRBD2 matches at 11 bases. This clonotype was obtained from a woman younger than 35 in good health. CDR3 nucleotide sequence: TGTGCCAGTAGTATAGGCACTAGCGGGGGAGCGTCCTACGAGCAGTACTTC. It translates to CASSIGTSGGASYEQYF.